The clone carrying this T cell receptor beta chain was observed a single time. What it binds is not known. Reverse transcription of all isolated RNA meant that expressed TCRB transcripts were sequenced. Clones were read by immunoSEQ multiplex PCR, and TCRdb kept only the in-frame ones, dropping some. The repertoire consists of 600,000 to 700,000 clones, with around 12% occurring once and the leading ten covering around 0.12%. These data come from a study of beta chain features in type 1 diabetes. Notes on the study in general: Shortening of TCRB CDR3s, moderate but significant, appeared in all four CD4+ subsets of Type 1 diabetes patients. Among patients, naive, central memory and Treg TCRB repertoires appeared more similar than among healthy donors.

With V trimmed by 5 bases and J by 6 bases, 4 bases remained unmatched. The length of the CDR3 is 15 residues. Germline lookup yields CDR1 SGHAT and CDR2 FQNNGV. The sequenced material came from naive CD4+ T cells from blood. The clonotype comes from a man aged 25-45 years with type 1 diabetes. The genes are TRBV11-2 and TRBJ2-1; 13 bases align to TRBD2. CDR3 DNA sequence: TGTGCCAGCAGCGAACTAGCGGGGGGGCTCAATGAGCAGTTCTTC. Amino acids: CASSELAGGLNEQFF. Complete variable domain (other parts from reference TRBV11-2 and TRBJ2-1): EAGVAQSPRYKIIEKRQSVAFWCNPISGHATLYWYQQILGQGPKLLIQFQNNGVVDDSQLPKDRFSAERLKGVDSTLKIQPAKLEDSAVYLCASSELAGGLNEQFFGPGTRLTVL.